This TCR beta chain was recovered during a study of control samples from healthy donors and cancer patients. Libraries were prepared by immunoSEQ multiplex PCR; TCRdb keeps only in-frame clonotypes and omits some of them. The top ten clones hold over 15% of a sample with approximately 82,000 clones, around 87% of them seen once. The CDR3 runs 15 residues. Germline CDR1 reads SGHTA; CDR2 reads FQGNSA. The junction had 4 bases not matched to a gene; V was cut back by 5 bases and J by 0 bases. The TCR comes from a middle-aged man in good health. The sample was blood. The chain combines TRBV7-2 with TRBJ2-1; 7 bases agree with TRBD2. CDR3 residues: CASSTGTISYNEQFF. DNA of the CDR3: TGTGCCAGCAGCACTGGGACTATCTCCTACAATGAGCAGTTCTTC.